This entry concerns a single TCR beta chain. What it binds is not known. The protocol was immunoSEQ multiplex PCR, while the TCRdb copy is restricted to in-frame clones and leaves out a portion. The sample lists 8,000 to 10,000 clones; approximately 22% were seen once. The treatment was: randomized to nivolumab then ipilimumab (arm A) or the reverse (arm B). No patient had prior DNA-damaging chemotherapy. Trimming took 1 base from V and 2 from J, leaving 11 bases between them. CDR1 and CDR2 (germline): SGHNT, YENEEA. The length of the CDR3 is 15 residues. These data belong to a study of sequential checkpoint blockade in melanoma. Turning to the study itself: First-line arms were nivolumab then ipilimumab, or the reverse, randomized 1:1. TCRbeta immunosequencing was performed on DNA from 75 to 95 pretreatment melanoma tumor samples.

Whole-study findings and limits: Response in arm A was associated with pretreatment TIL clonality.

The chain employs TRBV11-3 and TRBJ2-5, with no clear D. Sample: tumor tissue (inferred from file names), taken from a patient given nivolumab and ipilimumab in sequence. This TCR was recovered from a human donor with melanoma. CDR3 bases: TGTGCCAGCAGCTTAGGGCAGGAAAGGCAAGAGACCCAGTACTTC. It yields the protein CASSLGQERQETQYF.